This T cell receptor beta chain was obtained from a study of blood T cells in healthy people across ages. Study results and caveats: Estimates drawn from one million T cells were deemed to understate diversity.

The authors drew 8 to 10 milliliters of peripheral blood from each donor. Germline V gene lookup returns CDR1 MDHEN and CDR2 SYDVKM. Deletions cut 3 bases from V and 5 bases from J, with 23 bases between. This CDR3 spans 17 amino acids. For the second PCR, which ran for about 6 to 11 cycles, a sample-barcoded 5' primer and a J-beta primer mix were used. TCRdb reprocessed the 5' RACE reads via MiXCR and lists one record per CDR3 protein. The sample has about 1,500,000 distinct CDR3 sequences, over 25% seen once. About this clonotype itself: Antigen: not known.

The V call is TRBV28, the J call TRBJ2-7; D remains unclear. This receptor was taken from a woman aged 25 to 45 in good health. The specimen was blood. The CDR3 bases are TGTGCCAGCAGTTTCTGGGATGTACCTAAACATGGTAACGAGCAGTACTTC. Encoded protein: CASSFWDVPKHGNEQYF.